This record concerns one T cell receptor beta chain sequence. Its antigen is unidentified. The data were produced by immunoSEQ multiplex PCR, yet TCRdb's version contains in-frame clones alone and is incomplete. The top ten clones hold about 1% of a sample with approximately 170,000 clones, about 92% of them seen once. The sample belongs to a study of T cell responses to AZD1222 COVID-19 vaccine. Study observations and caveats: Of spike-specific TCRs, nearly half reportedly target regions left unmutated in variants. Donors skewed white British and female; clonal diversity was possibly underestimated. Baseline serostatus was positive in only a handful of AZD1222 recipients.

The clonotype comes from an adult who received the AZD1222 COVID-19 vaccine. The material sequenced was peripheral blood, taken 28 days after the second AZD1222 dose.

CDR3 residues: CASTGGTLSEQFF. The CDR3 region has the DNA TGTGCCAGCACGGGGGGGACCCTCAGTGAGCAGTTCTTC. The chain is built from TRBV6-1 and TRBJ2-1; 8 nucleotides align to TRBD2. The CDR3 is 13 residues long. The germline gives CDR1 MNHNS, CDR2 SASEGT. V was clipped by 7 bases and J by 9 bases; unmatched bases: 8.